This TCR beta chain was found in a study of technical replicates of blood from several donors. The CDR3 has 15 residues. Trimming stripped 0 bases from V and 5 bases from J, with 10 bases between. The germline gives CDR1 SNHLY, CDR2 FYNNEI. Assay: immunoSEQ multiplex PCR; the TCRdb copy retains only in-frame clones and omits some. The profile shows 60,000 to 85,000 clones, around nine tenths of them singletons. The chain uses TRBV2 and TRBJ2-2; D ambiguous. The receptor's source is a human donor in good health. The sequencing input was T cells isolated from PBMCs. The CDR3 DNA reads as TGTGCCAGCAGTGAAGCTCTACAGCCAACCGGGGAGCTGTTTTTT. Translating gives CASSEALQPTGELFF.